A selection of T cell receptor beta chains follows, all from one sample in a study of identifying expanded T cells in peripheral blood. The repertoire was sequenced with immunoSEQ multiplex PCR; TCRdb's copy has only in-frame clones and lacks some. Found here are approximately 79,000 clones, 75% to 90% of them singletons; the top ten hold over 2.5%. The sample taken for sequencing was blood. Receptors originate from a person between 18 and 75 years old in good health. CDR3s include the opening cysteine and the closing phenylalanine or tryptophan. Fields, in order: J gene, V gene, clone size, D gene, CDR3 DNA, CDR3 protein. The D gene is left open where the match is weak. Clone size is shown for a subset of rows, as once, few, many or a class of expanded clone.

J: TRBJ1-3; V: TRBV9; size: few; D: NA; DNA: TGTGCCAGCAGCGTAGGGATGGGAAACACCATATATTTT; CDR3: CASSVGMGNTIYF
J: TRBJ2-3; V: TRBV27; size: NA; D: TRBD2; DNA: TGTGCCAGCAGTTTTTCCCGGGGTAGCGGGAGAGATACGCAGTATTTT; CDR3: CASSFSRGSGRDTQYF
J: TRBJ2-5; V: TRBV18; size: once; D: NA; DNA: TGTGCCAGCTCAGCGGGCCTAGGAGCTCCCGCAGGAGGGACCCAGTACTTC; CDR3: CASSAGLGAPAGGTQYF
J: TRBJ1-2; V: TRBV6-1; size: once; D: NA; DNA: TGTGCCAGCAGTCAAAACAGGGACGGCTACACCTTC; CDR3: CASSQNRDGYTF
J: TRBJ2-5; V: TRBV10-2; size: NA; D: TRBD2; DNA: TGCGCCAGCAGTCCCCTAGCGGGGGGGCCGGAGACCCAGTACTTC; CDR3: CASSPLAGGPETQYF
J: TRBJ2-1; V: TRBV18; size: NA; D: NA; DNA: TGTGCCAGCTCACCGTCAGAAAGGGCATACAATGAGCAGTTCTTC; CDR3: CASSPSERAYNEQFF
J: TRBJ1-2; V: TRBV23-1; size: NA; D: TRBD1; DNA: TGCGCCAGCAGTCAATCGAGGGACAGGACTAACTATGGCTACACCTTC; CDR3: CASSQSRDRTNYGYTF
J: TRBJ2-3; V: TRBV27; size: NA; D: NA; DNA: TGTGCCAGCAGTTCAGACTGGCTCACAGATACGCAGTATTTT; CDR3: CASSSDWLTDTQYF
J: TRBJ2-2; V: TRBV5-1; size: NA; D: NA; DNA: TGCGCCAGCGCCCTAGCAGGGACCGGGGAGCTGTTTTTT; CDR3: CASALAGTGELFF
J: TRBJ1-3; V: TRBV6-6; size: NA; D: NA; DNA: TGTGCCAGCACTTCAGGGGCATCTGGAAACACCATATATTTT; CDR3: CASTSGASGNTIYF
J: TRBJ1-2; V: TRBV7-2; size: once; D: NA; DNA: TGTGCCAGCAGCCCGCCCAGCGCAAGCTACTATGGCTACACCTTC; CDR3: CASSPPSASYYGYTF
J: TRBJ2-3; V: TRBV28; size: NA; D: NA; DNA: TGTGCCAGCAGTTCCCCAGCATACACGGATACGCAGTATTTT; CDR3: CASSSPAYTDTQYF
J: TRBJ2-1; V: TRBV7-2; size: once; D: NA; DNA: TGTGCCAGCAGCTTAAACCACTACCCGTTCTTC; CDR3: CASSLNHYPFF
J: TRBJ2-7; V: TRBV27; size: NA; D: NA; DNA: TGTGCCAGCAGTTTAATCCCGGACAGACCCTACGAGCAGTACTTC; CDR3: CASSLIPDRPYEQYF
J: TRBJ2-1; V: TRBV14; size: NA; D: TRBD2; DNA: TGTGCCAGCAGCCAACGGGGACTAGCGACCTACAATGAGCAGTTCTTC; CDR3: CASSQRGLATYNEQFF
J: TRBJ1-2; V: TRBV28; size: NA; D: TRBD1; DNA: TGTGCCAGCAGTTCCAGGGGGCTAGATGGCTACACCTTC; CDR3: CASSSRGLDGYTF
J: TRBJ2-3; V: TRBV5-5; size: NA; D: NA; DNA: TGTGCCAGCAGCTCAAGGGATCTTAGTAGGGCAGATACGCAGTATTTT; CDR3: CASSSRDLSRADTQYF
J: TRBJ2-5; V: TRBV28; size: NA; D: NA; DNA: TGTGCCAGCAATTCGGGTCGTGGGGGGAGGTACCAACAAGAGACCCAGTACTTC; CDR3: CASNSGRGGRYQQETQYF
J: TRBJ2-5; V: TRBV6-5; size: NA; D: TRBD1; DNA: TGTGCCAGCAGTATAGACCCAGGGGGCGGCGGGACCCAGTACTTC; CDR3: CASSIDPGGGGTQYF
J: TRBJ2-3; V: TRBV18; size: NA; D: NA; DNA: TGTGCCAGCTCACCCTTCAGCCGTACTAGCACAGATACGCAGTATTTT; CDR3: CASSPFSRTSTDTQYF
J: TRBJ1-1; V: TRBV7-2; size: NA; D: NA; DNA: TGTGCCAGCAGCCCCCGGACGGCGAACACTGAAGCTTTCTTT; CDR3: CASSPRTANTEAFF
J: TRBJ1-4; V: TRBV5-1; size: NA; D: NA; DNA: TGCGCCAGCAGCCAACATCTAGCAGCGAATGAAAAACTGTTTTTT; CDR3: CASSQHLAANEKLFF
J: TRBJ2-2; V: TRBV11-2; size: NA; D: TRBD2; DNA: TGTGCCAGCAGCTTACCGCTAGCGGGAGCAAAGACCGGGGAGCTGTTTTTT; CDR3: CASSLPLAGAKTGELFF
J: TRBJ1-1; V: TRBV6-1; size: NA; D: NA; DNA: TGTGCCAGCCGAACCCGGGGGGGGAACACTGAAGCTTTCTTT; CDR3: CASRTRGGNTEAFF
J: TRBJ1-1; V: TRBV15; size: NA; D: NA; DNA: TGTGCCACCAGCAAACCGGACAGCGAAGCTTTCTTT; CDR3: CATSKPDSEAFF
J: TRBJ2-5; V: TRBV2; size: NA; D: TRBD2; DNA: TGTGCCAGCAGAGGACTAGCGGGGGGCCAGACCCAGTACTTC; CDR3: CASRGLAGGQTQYF
J: TRBJ2-7; V: TRBV5-1; size: once; D: NA; DNA: TGCGCCAGCAGCCCTGGGTCCTACGAGCAGTACTTC; CDR3: CASSPGSYEQYF
J: TRBJ2-3; V: TRBV4-2; size: NA; D: TRBD1; DNA: TGTGCCAGCAGCCAAGCCCCGGGACAGACTAACACAGATACGCAGTATTTT; CDR3: CASSQAPGQTNTDTQYF
J: TRBJ2-3; V: TRBV5-1; size: NA; D: TRBD2; DNA: TGCGCCAGCAGCTTTGGGTCTAGCGGATATGGGAGCACAGATACGCAGTATTTT; CDR3: CASSFGSSGYGSTDTQYF
J: TRBJ1-3; V: TRBV11-2; size: NA; D: NA; DNA: TGTGCCAGCAAGGGACCTGGAGGAAACACCATATATTTT; CDR3: CASKGPGGNTIYF
J: TRBJ2-5; V: TRBV9; size: NA; D: TRBD2; DNA: TGTGCCAGCAGCCGAGGTAGCGGGAGGGAGGAGACCCAGTACTTC; CDR3: CASSRGSGREETQYF
J: TRBJ2-1; V: TRBV5-6; size: NA; D: TRBD2; DNA: TGTGCCAGCAGCTTCTCGGGACTAGCGGCTTTGAGCTCCTACAATGAGCAGTTCTTC; CDR3: CASSFSGLAALSSYNEQFF
J: TRBJ2-5; V: TRBV5-8; size: NA; D: TRBD1; DNA: TGTGCCAGCAGCAAGGGACAGCCGCCCCAGTACTTC; CDR3: CASSKGQPPQYF
J: TRBJ2-7; V: TRBV28; size: NA; D: NA; DNA: TGTGCCAGCAGATCCTCCGGGGACTACGAGCAGTACTTC; CDR3: CASRSSGDYEQYF
J: TRBJ1-5; V: TRBV7-2; size: NA; D: NA; DNA: TGTGCCAGCAGCTTTTCATGGAGCAATCAGCCCCAGCATTTT; CDR3: CASSFSWSNQPQHF
J: TRBJ2-5; V: TRBV5-1; size: NA; D: NA; DNA: TGCGCCAGCAGAAGGGAGGGGGGTCGTGAGACCCAGTACTTC; CDR3: CASRREGGRETQYF
J: TRBJ2-3; V: TRBV4-3; size: NA; D: TRBD1; DNA: TGCGCCAGCAGCCAAGAGAGCGGACAGGGCACGCAGTATTTT; CDR3: CASSQESGQGTQYF
J: TRBJ2-1; V: TRBV29-1; size: NA; D: TRBD1; DNA: TGCAGCGTCGACAGGGTATCGGGGAATGAGCAGTTCTTC; CDR3: CSVDRVSGNEQFF
J: TRBJ2-3; V: TRBV6-6; size: NA; D: TRBD2; DNA: TGTGCCAGCAGTCCGGGGGGGCCGATATTAGATACGCAGTATTTT; CDR3: CASSPGGPILDTQYF
J: TRBJ2-3; V: TRBV4-3; size: NA; D: NA; DNA: TGCGCCAGCAGCCTGTCGGGGGGCACAGATACGCAGTATTTT; CDR3: CASSLSGGTDTQYF
J: TRBJ2-2; V: TRBV6-1; size: NA; D: NA; DNA: TGTGCCAGCCAGACTACCACGAACACCGGGGAGCTGTTTTTT; CDR3: CASQTTTNTGELFF
J: TRBJ2-5; V: TRBV7-7; size: NA; D: TRBD2; DNA: TGTGCTAGCAGCTTAGCGGGCGGATACCAAGAGACCCAGTACTTC; CDR3: CASSLAGGYQETQYF
J: TRBJ2-2; V: TRBV7-9; size: NA; D: TRBD2; DNA: TGTGCCAGCAGCGCTCGTTATCTAGCGGGCGCCGGGGAGCTGTTTTTT; CDR3: CASSARYLAGAGELFF
J: TRBJ1-2; V: TRBV10-3; size: NA; D: TRBD1; DNA: TGTGCCGCCAAACAGGGGGACTATGGCTACACCTTC; CDR3: CAAKQGDYGYTF
J: TRBJ1-6; V: TRBV6-1; size: NA; D: NA; DNA: TGTGCCGCCTCGCGAACGGGAGATAATTCACCCCTCCACTTT; CDR3: CAASRTGDNSPLHF
J: TRBJ1-5; V: TRBV6-6; size: NA; D: TRBD1; DNA: TGTGCCAGCAGTTATGAGGGGACAGGCAGCCAGCCCCAGCATTTT; CDR3: CASSYEGTGSQPQHF
J: TRBJ2-2; V: TRBV2; size: NA; D: TRBD2; DNA: TGTGCCGGTAGCGGGACGAACACCGGGGAGCTGTTTTTT; CDR3: CAGSGTNTGELFF
J: TRBJ2-2; V: TRBV15; size: NA; D: NA; DNA: TGTGCCTCTTCGATCTACGCCGGGGAGCTGTTTTTT; CDR3: CASSIYAGELFF
J: TRBJ2-5; V: TRBV5-1; size: few; D: NA; DNA: TGCGCCAGCAGCTTGGCCATCCAAGAGACCCAGTACTTC; CDR3: CASSLAIQETQYF
J: TRBJ2-3; V: TRBV6-6; size: NA; D: NA; DNA: TGTGCCAGCAGCCGTCTGTCAGAGGCAGATACGCAGTATTTT; CDR3: CASSRLSEADTQYF
J: TRBJ1-2; V: TRBV6-6; size: NA; D: TRBD1; DNA: TGTGCCAGCAGCTACGCCCCAACAGGGGGCCAAGGCTACACCTTC; CDR3: CASSYAPTGGQGYTF
J: TRBJ1-2; V: TRBV7-2; size: NA; D: TRBD1; DNA: TGTGCCAGCAGCTTATCCGGGACAGGGGAAATTTTAGGTGGCTACACCTTC; CDR3: CASSLSGTGEILGGYTF
J: TRBJ1-2; V: TRBV29-1; size: NA; D: NA; DNA: TGCAGCGTTGAAGACGGGAATGGCTACACCTTC; CDR3: CSVEDGNGYTF
J: TRBJ2-1; V: TRBV5-1; size: NA; D: TRBD2; DNA: TGCGCCAGCAGCCCTGCCGGGACTAGCGGGACGATGAGCTCCTACAATGAGCAGTTCTTC; CDR3: CASSPAGTSGTMSSYNEQFF
J: TRBJ1-2; V: TRBV7-8; size: NA; D: NA; DNA: TGTGCCAGCAGCTTATCAGGTCGCGGCTACACCTTC; CDR3: CASSLSGRGYTF
J: TRBJ2-3; V: TRBV28; size: NA; D: NA; DNA: TGTGCCAGCAGTTGGGACAAAGGCACAGATACGCAGTATTTT; CDR3: CASSWDKGTDTQYF
J: TRBJ2-7; V: TRBV2; size: NA; D: TRBD2; DNA: TGTGCCAGCAGTCCCCAGGGACTAGCGGACTCCTACGAGCAGTACTTC; CDR3: CASSPQGLADSYEQYF